Each of the 9 T cell receptor beta chains below was sequenced from the same sample in a study of Graves' ophthalmopathy and Graves' hyperthyroidism. RNA transcripts were the template, and TCR beta CDR3 regions were amplified from them. A first-round RT-PCR used HTBI primers, followed by a second-round multiplex PCR. TCRdb redid the calling of the multiplex PCR reads with MiXCR, one entry per CDR3 protein. The table has 900,000 to 1,200,000 distinct CDR3 sequences, 35% to 40% seen once. The sample was peripheral blood or thyroid tissue (not recorded which). These TCRs come from an adult man with Graves' hyperthyroidism.

As concerns this clonotype: This could be a read error, since a much larger clone is one nucleotide away. V usage is TRBV5-1 and J usage is TRBJ1-1; D is ambiguous. The V end lost 5 bases, the J end lost 4 bases, and 18 bases lay between the germline ends. CDR3 length: 15 amino acids. CDR1 SGHRS and CDR2 YFSETQ come from the germline V gene. CDR3 coding DNA: TGCGCCAGCAGTCAACGGGTTCTAAGCGGCACTGAAGCTTTCTTT. Protein sequence: CASSQRVLSGTEAFF.

CDR3 sequence (DNA): TGTGCCAGCGTTGAAGAGGAGGCCACCGAGCCCTATGGCTACACCTTC. Protein product: CASVEEEATEPYGYTF. J is TRBJ1-2 and V is TRBV25-1; D unclear. Germline CDR1 and CDR2: MGHDK and SYGVNS. Trimming stripped 8 bases from V and 4 bases from J, with 23 bases between. The CDR3 runs to 16 residues.

The rearrangement uses TRBV6-6 and TRBJ1-2, with a possible D match to TRBD1 (6 bases). Germline CDR1 reads MNHNY; CDR2 reads SVGAGI (reference sequence). V lost 2 bases, J lost 7 bases, and 14 bases lay in between. The CDR3 spans 14 residues. The CDR3, as DNA: TGTGCCAGCAGTTACCCCGCGGACAGTGTTGGCTACACCTTC. Its protein product is CASSYPADSVGYTF.

This clonotype has at least ten counts. V gene TRBV4-2 combines with J gene TRBJ2-2; 7 bases match TRBD2. The J segment lost 7 bases and the V segment lost 4 bases, leaving 9 bases of the junction unmatched. This CDR3 spans 15 amino acids. The V gene's germline CDR1 is LGHNA and CDR2 YNFKEQ. CDR3: CASSLNWEGHGELFF. CDR3 sequence (DNA): TGTGCCAGCAGCCTCAATTGGGAGGGCCACGGGGAGCTGTTTTTT.

The CDR3 sequence: CASSSSQGVEYF. As DNA, the CDR3 is TGTGCCAGCAGCTCCTCGCAGGGTGTGGAGTACTTC. The chain joins TRBV7-6 to TRBJ2-7; D might be TRBD1 (5 bases). Trimming shortened V by 4 bases and J by 11 bases, and 15 bases separated the two germline ends. The CDR3 spans 12 residues. Germline V gene data show CDR1 as SGHVS and CDR2 as FNYEAQ.

This clonotype was seen repeatedly, ten times or more. The DNA of the CDR3 is TGCAGCGCTGCTCCCGATACGTACTACGAGCAGTACTTC. Its protein is CSAAPDTYYEQYF. The gene calls are TRBV29-1 and TRBJ2-7; no clear D gene. Germline values: CDR1 SQVTM, CDR2 ANQGSEA. Between the trimmed V and J ends, which lost 7 bases and 3 bases, there was a span of 16 bases. The CDR3 length is 13 residues.

At least ten counts were recorded for this clonotype. The genes are TRBV12-3 or TRBV12-4 and TRBJ1-1; D is uncertain. V gave up 2 bases and J gave up 7 bases, with 11 bases separating them. The CDR3 consists of 13 residues. The CDR3 sequence is CASSLSIAVEAFF. CDR3 in DNA: TGTGCCAGCAGTTTAAGTATCGCCGTTGAAGCTTTCTTT.

As for this clonotype: This clone may be a read error of a much larger clone one base away. This chain joins TRBV7-2 and TRBJ2-5, with D perhaps TRBD2 (5 bases). The CDR3 runs 15 residues. Germline CDR1 SGHTA, CDR2 FQGNSA. The CDR3 loop is CASSSTLGLSQTRYF. The CDR3 DNA sequence: TGTGCCAGCAGCTCAACCCTTGGACTGAGTCAGACCCGGTACTTC.

This clonotype appeared many times. The chain couples TRBV7-2 to TRBJ1-1; 8 bases are shared with TRBD1. Germline CDR1 is SGHTA and CDR2 is FQGNSA. The CDR3 contains 13 residues. With 5 bases clipped from V and 4 bases from J, the junction kept 3 bases outside the gene matches. The CDR3, as DNA: TGTGCCAGCAGCCTCAGGGGGCGCACTGAAGCTTTCTTT. It translates to CASSLRGRTEAFF.